Sequencing of this T cell receptor beta chain was carried out in a study of post-analysis software for immune sequencing data. Study outcomes and limitations: Comparison of patients with controls showed five or six TRBV segments more frequent in patients, TRBV5-6, TRBV5-1 and TRBV20-1 among them.

TCR beta cDNA libraries had unique molecular identifiers. TCRdb re-analysed the PCR reads in MiXCR, keeping a single row per CDR3 protein. The sample lists roughly 600,000 distinct CDR3 sequences, roughly 40% occurring once. The V gene's germline CDR1 is MNHEY and CDR2 SVGAGI. The CDR3 is made up of 14 amino acids. V was trimmed by 0 bases and J by 11 bases, leaving 16 bases between them. A note on this clonotype: Its target is not known.

This receptor was identified in a girl between 10 and 17 years old with multiple sclerosis. This sequence joins TRBV6-5 and TRBJ2-5; D might be TRBD1 (5 bases). The material sequenced was blood. In DNA, the CDR3 is TGTGCCAGCAGTTACTCAAGGGGCGTGTATGAGCAGTACTTC. Translation: CASSYSRGVYEQYF.